These 21 T cell receptor beta chains share one sample of origin, sequenced in a study of circulating CD8 cells and anti-PD-1 response in melanoma. Using around 14 ng of total RNA, TCR libraries were made with the QIAseq Immune Repertoire TCR panel. TCRdb passed the reads through MiXCR, listing each CDR3 protein once. The sample includes more than 450 distinct CDR3 sequences, about 8.3% seen only once; the top ten take 35% to 45%. Sorting of live CD3+CD8+TCRalphabeta+ cells by PD-1 and/or TIGIT gave four subsets. This sample comprised CD8+ T cells from PBMCs, obtained at baseline or after one month of anti-PD-1 therapy (not recorded which). These receptors were obtained from a human donor with melanoma.

This clonotype is medium-sized within its sample. The rearrangement joins TRBV28 to TRBJ2-4, with TRBD2 matching over 11 bases. The CDR3 contains 16 residues. Germline values: CDR1 MDHEN, CDR2 SYDVKM. The J segment lost 5 bases and the V segment lost 3 bases, leaving 6 bases of the junction unmatched. In DNA, the CDR3 is TGTGCCAGCAGTTTGTCTAGCGGGGGGAGTGAAAACATTCAGTACTTC. The encoded protein is CASSLSSGGSENIQYF.

This clonotype is medium-sized (0.01 to 0.1%). The chain couples TRBV27 to TRBJ2-2; D perhaps matches TRBD1 (6 bases). Per germline, CDR1 MNHEY and CDR2 SMNVEV (reference sequence). This CDR3 spans 15 amino acids. V lost 3 bases and J 1 base, leaving 9 bases between the germline ends. The CDR3 reads CASSFSTGNTGELFF. CDR3 DNA: TGTGCCAGCAGTTTTTCGACAGGGAACACCGGGGAGCTGTTTTTT.

The V gene is TRBV30, the J gene TRBJ2-3; no reliable D call. Trimming cost V 4 bases and J 0 bases, with 11 bases left between them. Germline values: CDR1 GTSNPN, CDR2 SVGIG (reference sequence). The CDR3 consists of 14 residues. DNA of the CDR3: TGTGCCTGGATGCTGACACAGAGCACAGATACGCAGTATTTT. As protein: CAWMLTQSTDTQYF.

By its share, this clonotype is medium-sized (0.01 to 0.1%). The chain is built from TRBV11-2 and TRBJ2-2; D is unresolved. Germline V gene lookup returns CDR1 SGHAT and CDR2 FQNNGV. Between the trimmed V and J ends, which lost 2 bases and 6 bases, there was a span of 10 bases. The CDR3 has 14 residues. This chain's CDR3 is CASSLLRLAGELFF. In nucleotides, the CDR3 is TGTGCCAGCAGCTTATTACGTTTGGCCGGGGAGCTGTTTTTT.

In its sample, this clonotype is medium-sized. An end of the junction does not agree with germline; a read error may underlie this. This chain uses TRBV6-1 with TRBJ2-1; TRBD1 agrees at 10 bases. Germline V gives CDR1 MNHNS, CDR2 SASEGT. This CDR3 spans 11 amino acids. In nucleotides, the CDR3 is TGTGCCAGCAGTAAGACAGGGGGCGATTACTTC. Translating gives CASSKTGGDYF.

In this sample, this clonotype is medium-sized. This chain links TRBV25-1 with TRBJ2-7; D is unclear. Germline V lookup: CDR1 MGHDK, CDR2 SYGVNS. The germline V and J ends were trimmed by 5 bases and 2 bases, with 10 bases remaining between them. CDR3 length: 13 amino acids. CDR3 bases: TGTGCCAGCAGTCCATTACCTACCTACGAGCAGTACTTC. Translated: CASSPLPTYEQYF.

By frequency in the sample, this clonotype is large (0.1 to 1%). The chain links TRBV19 to TRBJ2-7, with TRBD1 matching 7 bases. J was trimmed by 3 bases and V by 5 bases; bases with no gene match: 4. Germline assignment: CDR1 LNHDA and CDR2 SQIVND (reference sequence). The CDR3 loop spans 13 amino acids. The CDR3 region is CASSLTGIYEQYF. The CDR3 DNA is TGTGCCAGTAGTTTGACAGGGATCTACGAGCAGTACTTC. Looking up the rest from reference TRBV19 and TRBJ2-7 gives the full variable domain: DGGITQSPKYLFRKEGQNVTLSCEQNLNHDAMYWYRQDPGQGLRLIYYSQIVNDFQKGDIAEGYSVSREKKESFPLTVTSAQKNPTAFYLCASSLTGIYEQYFGPGTRLTVT.

Concerning this clonotype itself: One junction end does not reproduce the germline sequence, and a read error may be involved. The chain links TRBV20-1 to TRBJ2-7, with TRBD2 as a possible D gene (6 bases). This CDR3 has 15 residues. Germline V gene lookup returns CDR1 DFQATT and CDR2 SNEGSKA (reference sequence). CDR3 DNA: TGCAGTGCTAGGGGGAGGAGCCACAGCTCCTACGGGCAGTACTTC. Translated, it gives CSARGRSHSSYGQYF.

In regard to this clonotype: This may be a read error, as it is one base from a much larger clone. This chain links TRBV21-1 with TRBJ2-7; the DNA was not used to check the table's D call, TRBD1. TRBV21-1 is a listed pseudogene. This CDR3 region has 15 residues. The CDR3 here is CASSEGQGRCYEQYF. CDR3 coding DNA: TGTGCCAGCAGCGAAGGACAGGGACGCTGCTACGAGCAGTACTTC.

By sample fraction, this clonotype is hyperexpanded. The gene calls are TRBV20-1 and TRBJ2-7; maybe TRBD1 (6 bases). V lost 5 bases to trimming and J lost 2 bases, with 16 bases between them. The CDR3 runs 14 residues. Germline V gene sequence: CDR1 DFQATT, CDR2 SNEGSKA (reference sequence). In DNA form, the CDR3 reads TGCAGTGCTGACTCGTCGGACAGTCCCTACGAGCAGTACTTC. Protein: CSADSSDSPYEQYF.

Relative to its sample, this clonotype is large. The chain has TRBV2 and TRBJ1-5; D is ambiguous. The germline gives CDR1 SNHLY, CDR2 FYNNEI. The CDR3 is 13 residues long. V was shortened by 1 base and J by 3 bases, with 4 bases between the two germline ends. This CDR3 reads CASSEVDNQPQHF. CDR3 bases: TGTGCCAGCAGTGAAGTGGACAATCAGCCCCAGCATTTT.

This clonotype rates as large. The chain couples TRBV29-1 to TRBJ1-4; D perhaps matches TRBD1 (6 bases). Germline V gene sequence: CDR1 SQVTM, CDR2 ANQGSEA. Trimming left V 3 bases short and J 4 bases short, with 9 bases between. This CDR3 contains 13 residues. The DNA of the CDR3 is TGCAGCGTTGACGGAGGGGGTAATGAAAAACTGTTTTTT. Protein product: CSVDGGGNEKLFF.

By sample share, this clonotype is large. The chain couples TRBV12-3 or TRBV12-4 to TRBJ2-1; D may be TRBD1 (6 bases). Between the trimmed V and J ends, which lost 6 bases and 10 bases, there was a span of 13 bases. The CDR3 is made up of 12 amino acids. Here the CDR3 DNA reads TGTGCCAGCAGCCCTCAGGGGTACGAGCAGTTCTTC. This encodes CASSPQGYEQFF.

By share, this clonotype ranks as medium-sized. This sequence joins TRBV12-3 or TRBV12-4 and TRBJ2-1; TRBD2 matches at 8 bases. This CDR3 spans 16 amino acids. V lost 5 bases to trimming and J lost 5 bases; unmatched junction nucleotides: 11. CDR3 DNA: TGTGCCAGCAGTCGCCCTGGCGGGGGGAGGGACAATGAGCAGTTCTTC. This sequence encodes CASSRPGGGRDNEQFF.

This clonotype counts as large (0.1 to 1%). The rearrangement uses TRBV4-3 and TRBJ2-7; D unresolved. V was cut by 0 bases and J by 5 bases, with 8 bases left in between. Germline V gives CDR1 LGHNA, CDR2 YSLEER. This CDR3 is 13 amino acids long. The CDR3: CASSQDKVDEQYF. CDR3 sequence (DNA): TGCGCCAGCAGCCAAGATAAGGTCGACGAGCAGTACTTC.

By frequency in the sample, this clonotype is large. The CDR3 here is CASSFLSGTDTQYF. CDR3 nucleotide sequence: TGTGCCAGCAGTTTTTTATCAGGGACAGATACGCAGTATTTT. The chain recombines TRBV28 with TRBJ2-3, with a tentative D call TRBD1 (5 bases). This CDR3 comprises 14 residues. From germline, CDR1 is MDHEN and CDR2 SYDVKM. Trimming cost V 3 bases and J 3 bases, with 10 bases left between them.

By sample fraction, this clonotype is medium-sized. This chain uses TRBV15 with TRBJ2-7, with TRBD1 as a possible D gene (6 bases). Per germline, CDR1 LNHNV and CDR2 YYDKDF (reference sequence). Between the trimmed V and J ends, which lost 5 bases and 5 bases, there was a span of 19 bases. The CDR3 covers 15 residues. The CDR3 DNA reads TGTGCCACCAGCGGGGGTCGACAGGTGGGCAACGAGCAGTACTTC. It yields the protein CATSGGRQVGNEQYF.

Within the sample, this clonotype is large (0.1 to 1%). The chain combines TRBV7-9 with TRBJ2-1, with 8 bases matching TRBD2. Trimming took 1 base from V and 11 from J; bases not matched to a gene: 10. There are 15 residues in the CDR3. Germline values: CDR1 SEHNR, CDR2 FQNEAQ (reference sequence). Here the CDR3 reads CASSLEGGLAGQQFF. DNA for the CDR3: TGTGCCAGCAGCTTAGAAGGAGGATTAGCGGGGCAGCAGTTCTTC.

In its sample, this clonotype ranks as large. The chain employs TRBV7-2 and TRBJ1-5; D gene unclear. CDR3 length: 15 residues. The germline V and J ends were trimmed by 5 bases and 1 base, with 12 bases remaining between them. In germline, CDR1 is SGHTA, CDR2 FQGNSA. In nucleotides, the CDR3 is TGTGCCAGCAGCCCCCCAGGAGCCAGCAATCAGCCCCAGCATTTT. Translation gives CASSPPGASNQPQHF.

In its sample, this clonotype ranks as medium-sized. The V call is TRBV4-2, the J call TRBJ2-1; D is unclear. Germline V CDR1 and CDR2: LGHNA, YNFKEQ. V dropped 3 bases and J dropped 5 bases, with 8 bases sitting between them. The CDR3 runs to 13 residues. Here the CDR3 reads CASSHPLNNEQFF. The CDR3 DNA follows: TGTGCCAGCAGCCACCCCCTAAACAATGAGCAGTTCTTC.

This clonotype is classed as medium-sized (0.01 to 0.1%). V gene TRBV18 combines with J gene TRBJ2-1; a weak D match, TRBD1 (5 bases). This CDR3 contains 12 residues. Germline V gene data show CDR1 as KGHSH and CDR2 as LQKENI. The germline V and J ends were trimmed by 6 bases and 8 bases, with 11 bases remaining between them. This chain's CDR3 is CASSPRDDEQFF. CDR3 coding DNA: TGTGCCAGCTCGCCCAGGGATGATGAGCAGTTCTTC.